The entry below describes one T cell receptor (beta chain). TCRdb reprocessed the PCR reads with MiXCR, giving one entry per CDR3 protein. The table shows around 12,000 distinct CDR3 sequences, with roughly 47% occurring only once. This entry comes from a study of tumor-infiltrating lymphocytes in oesophageal squamous cell carcinoma. Germline V CDR1 and CDR2: SGHTA, FQGNSA. V gave up 5 bases and J gave up 6 bases, with 26 bases separating them. The CDR3 loop spans 17 amino acids. The receptor was derived from a male donor with esophageal squamous cell carcinoma. The sequencing input was normal esophageal tissue next to the tumor. The chain carries TRBV7-2 and TRBJ2-7, with D possibly matching TRBD1 (5 bases). The CDR3: CASSPRSRAAPVREQYF. The CDR3 DNA is TGTGCCAGCAGCCCTAGAAGCAGGGCCGCCCCGGTCCGCGAGCAGTACTTC.